Listed below are T cell receptor beta chains from one sample, sequenced in a study of shared clonotypes between healthy human individuals. Assay: immunoSEQ multiplex PCR; the TCRdb copy retains only in-frame clones and omits some. The sample shows 2,100,000 or so clones, 95% of them seen only once. The sequenced sample consisted of naive CD4+ T cells sorted from blood. Receptor source: a young man in good health. Each CDR3 is given with its conserved first and last residue. D genes are given only for firm matches. The size of a clone is reported for some rows only, either as once, few or many, or as a class for expanded clones.

J gene | clone size | D gene | V gene | CDR3 length | CDR3 DNA | CDR3 protein
TRBJ1-1 | - | - | TRBV11-2 | 14 | TGTGCCAGCAGCTTAGGGACGGCGAACACTGAAGCTTTCTTT | CASSLGTANTEAFF
TRBJ2-3 | - | - | TRBV10-3 | 15 | TGTGCCATCAGTGATGGATTTTCTAGCACAGATACGCAGTATTTT | CAISDGFSSTDTQYF
TRBJ1-1 | - | - | TRBV7-9 | 16 | TGTGCCAGCAGCCGTCGTGTACCAGGGGACAACACTGAAGCTTTCTTT | CASSRRVPGDNTEAFF
TRBJ1-6 | once | - | TRBV30 | 12 | TGTGCCTGGGGGGGGGAGAATTCACCCCTCCACTTT | CAWGGENSPLHF
TRBJ1-4 | - | - | TRBV30 | 10 | TGTGCCTGGTCTAGGGAAAAACTGTTTTTT | CAWSREKLFF
TRBJ2-2 | - | - | TRBV6-5 | 16 | TGTGCCAGCAGTTACTCGAAAGGCCTAAACACCGGGGAGCTGTTTTTT | CASSYSKGLNTGELFF
TRBJ2-7 | - | - | TRBV5-1 | 13 | TGCGCCAGCAGTAGGCCACCATCCTACGAGCAGTACTTC | CASSRPPSYEQYF
TRBJ1-1 | - | TRBD1 | TRBV18 | 16 | TGTGCCAGCTCACCACCGGGACAGGGAACGGGCACTGAAGCTTTCTTT | CASSPPGQGTGTEAFF
TRBJ2-2 | - | - | TRBV28 | 15 | TGTGCCAGCAGACCAGCCCTGGGGTCCACCGGGGAGCTGTTTTTT | CASRPALGSTGELFF
TRBJ2-7 | - | - | TRBV7-9 | 14 | TGTGCCAGCAGCTTACCCCAGAGGGGCTACGAGCAGTACTTC | CASSLPQRGYEQYF
TRBJ1-3 | once | TRBD1 | TRBV6-5 | 14 | TGTGCCAGCAGAGAACAGGGGGCTGGAAACACCATATATTTT | CASREQGAGNTIYF
TRBJ2-3 | - | TRBD2 | TRBV27 | 14 | TGTGCCTGCCGCCTTAGCGGGAGAACAGATACGCAGTATTTT | CACRLSGRTDTQYF